This T cell receptor beta chain was captured in a study of blood T cell repertoires in COVID-19. Study-wide background: Donors in the United States, Italy and Spain gave samples during acute or convalescent COVID-19. PBMCs, B-cell-depleted T cells, or T cells provided the cDNA or gDNA that made up the material.

Authors' methods: Using reference gene primer amplification, nucleated cell counts were estimated. Some clones are missing from TCRdb's copy, which holds only in-frame ones; the method was immunoSEQ multiplex PCR. The DNA gave D and trimming, while V, J and clone size come from that table. The table shows hundreds of thousands of clones, with approximately 89% occurring only once. The V and J ends lost 2 bases and 3 bases, in that order; junction bases with no gene match: 11. CDR1 is MGHRA and CDR2 is YSYEKL in the germline V gene. CDR3 length: 17 residues. The clonotype was recovered from a young woman who had recovered from COVID-19. V gene TRBV4-1 combines with J gene TRBJ2-3; 7 bases map to TRBD2. Input material: peripheral blood. The CDR3 nucleotides are TGCGCCAGCAGCCAATGGGGAGCGGGAACACGGACAGATACGCAGTATTTT. Encoded protein: CASSQWGAGTRTDTQYF.